The T cell receptor (beta chain) under discussion was sequenced for a study of blood T cell repertoires in COVID-19. Study summary: COVID-19 samples, acute and convalescent, were from the United States, Italy and Spain. PBMCs, B-cell-depleted T cells, or T cells provided the cDNA or gDNA that made up the material.

Under the authors' procedure: Estimated nucleated cell counts came from reference gene primer amplification. Only in-frame clones appear in the TCRdb table, and some are missing; sequencing was by immunoSEQ multiplex PCR. Clone size and the V and J calls come from that table; the DNA yielded D and trimming. This sample has 300,000 or so clones, with roughly 83% found just once. In this sample, this clone turned up a few times. Germline trimming cut 1 base from V and 9 bases from J; bases unmatched to any gene: 8. The germline V gene has CDR1 LGHDT and CDR2 YNNKEL (reference sequence). This CDR3 is built from 14 residues.

V usage is TRBV3-1 (or the pseudogene TRBV3-2) and J usage is TRBJ2-7; TRBD2 matches 8 bases. The clonotype originates from a woman aged 50 to 65 with acute or convalescent COVID-19. Material: peripheral blood. The CDR3 here is CASSQGVSGNRQYF. The CDR3 bases are TGTGCCAGCAGCCAAGGGGTTAGCGGGAATCGGCAGTACTTC.